The present T cell receptor beta chain was sequenced within a study of T-cell reconstitution after alpha-beta-depleted transplantation in children. Notes on this clonotype: What it binds is unknown.

J was trimmed by 4 bases and V by 5 bases; bases with no gene match: 17. Germline V gene sequence: CDR1 MDHEN, CDR2 SYDVKM. This CDR3 is built from 18 residues. Findings and caveats of the study: At around two months after transplant, the alpha-beta T cells were reportedly derived from several hundred expanded clones that came from non-depleted graft cells. For some patients, TCRbeta diversity was high at day 60 because of recipient T cells and thymic progenitors that survived.

Unique molecular identifiers were incorporated into the prepared TCRbeta library. TCRdb reprocessed the PCR reads via MiXCR and lists one record per CDR3 protein. Among about 58,000 distinct CDR3 sequences listed, 35% to 55% were seen once. The chain is built from TRBV28 and TRBJ2-5, with 9 bases matching TRBD2. The TCR was taken from a male patient aged 10 to 17 who had a stem cell transplant for acute lymphoblastic leukemia, so the T cells may come from the graft donor. The material sequenced was PBMCs, mostly from graft donor cells, taken 360 days after TCRalphabeta/CD19-depleted stem cell transplant. CDR3 bases: TGTGCCAGCAGTGGATACTGGGCGGGAGGGCCCGGTGCAGAGACCCAGTACTTC. Protein: CASSGYWAGGPGAETQYF. Full variable domain (outside the CDR3, taken from reference TRBV28 and TRBJ2-5): DVKVTQSSRYLVKRTGEKVFLECVQDMDHENMFWYRQDPGLGLRLIYFSYDVKMKEKGDIPEGYSVSREKKERFSLILESASTNQTSMYLCASSGYWAGGPGAETQYFGPGTRLLVL.